The 23 T cell receptor beta chains given below trace back to one sample, sequenced in a study of blood T cell repertoires in COVID-19. Using immunoSEQ multiplex PCR, the repertoire was profiled, and TCRdb retains in-frame clones only, with some absent. The data contain approximately 240,000 clones, over 75% of them seen just once; the ten biggest clones take up around 2.2%. Material for sequencing was peripheral blood. These receptors were obtained from a woman aged 40 to 50 who had recovered from COVID-19.

The chain combines TRBV29-1 with TRBJ2-7; TRBD2 aligns across 7 bases. From germline, CDR1 is SQVTM and CDR2 ANQGSEA. The CDR3 has 12 amino acids. V was clipped by 4 bases and J by 0 bases; unmatched bases: 0. CDR3 bases: TGCAGCGTTGGGGACTACTCCTACGAGCAGTACTTC. This gives the protein CSVGDYSYEQYF.

V is TRBV6-6 and J is TRBJ1-2; D gene unclear. Germline lookup yields CDR1 MNHNY and CDR2 SVGAGI (reference sequence). V lost 1 base to trimming and J lost 1 base, with 7 bases between them. This CDR3 has 14 residues. This CDR3 reads CASSYFPINYGYTF. The CDR3 DNA is TGTGCCAGCAGTTACTTTCCTATTAACTATGGCTACACCTTC.

V gene TRBV4-2 combines with J gene TRBJ1-6; D is undetermined. Germline V gene data show CDR1 as LGHNA and CDR2 as YNFKEQ. This CDR3 contains 17 residues. The V end was cut by 0 bases, the J end by 0 bases, with 9 bases between. CDR3 bases: TGTGCCAGCAGCCAAGATAGTGGGAGCTCCTATAATTCACCCCTCCACTTT. Residues: CASSQDSGSSYNSPLHF.

This clone has a handful of counts. This chain links TRBV19 with TRBJ1-6, with TRBD1 identical over 7 bases. This CDR3 contains 15 residues. V lost 1 base and J lost 6; bases outside the gene matches: 3. CDR1 is LNHDA and CDR2 is SQIVND in the germline V gene (reference sequence). The CDR3 region is CASSIGGQLNSPLHF. CDR3 DNA sequence: TGTGCCAGTAGTATAGGGGGACAGCTTAATTCACCCCTCCACTTT.

The rearrangement links TRBV13 to TRBJ2-3; 11 bases map to TRBD1. The CDR3 is made up of 15 amino acids. With 5 bases clipped from V and 5 bases from J, the junction kept 6 bases outside the gene matches. Germline CDR1 PRHDT, CDR2 FYEKMQ (reference sequence). DNA for the CDR3: TGTGCCAGCAGCCCCCGGACAGGGGGCATAGATACGCAGTATTTT. It codes for CASSPRTGGIDTQYF. The variable domain in full, completed from reference TRBV13 and TRBJ2-3, reads AAGVIQSPRHLIKEKRETATLKCYPIPRHDTVYWYQQGPGQDPQFLISFYEKMQSDKGSIPDRFSAQQFSDYHSELNMSSLELGDSALYFCASSPRTGGIDTQYFGPGTRLTVL.

The rearrangement links TRBV3-1 (or the pseudogene TRBV3-2) to TRBJ2-7; 9 bases match TRBD2. Germline V CDR1 and CDR2: LGHDT, YNNKEL (reference sequence). The CDR3 contains 16 residues. J lost 2 bases, V lost 0 bases, and 5 bases had no gene match. Written as DNA, the CDR3 is TGTGCCAGCAGCCAAGATTTGTCTAGCGGGACCTACGAGCAGTACTTC. Amino acids: CASSQDLSSGTYEQYF.

CDR3 bases: TGTGCCAGCAGCTTACTCTCGTCTAGCGGGAGTCTCTACGAGCAGTACTTC. Translating it yields CASSLLSSSGSLYEQYF. The V gene is TRBV7-8, the J gene TRBJ2-7; 10 bases are a match to TRBD2. Germline loops: CDR1 SGHVS, CDR2 FQNEAQ. V lost 2 bases, J lost 3 bases, and 10 bases stayed unmatched. The CDR3 loop spans 17 amino acids.

The chain couples TRBV19 to TRBJ2-3; no definite D call. V gave up 6 bases and J gave up 2 bases, with 6 bases separating them. CDR1 is LNHDA, CDR2 SQIVND, per germline (reference sequence). The CDR3 covers 12 residues. Written as DNA, the CDR3 is TGTGCCAGTAGGGGCACCACAGATACGCAGTATTTT. Protein: CASRGTTDTQYF.

The CDR3 protein is CASSYSRQGNDGYTF. The CDR3 nucleotides read TGTGCCAGCAGTTACTCCCGACAGGGGAACGACGGCTACACCTTC. V gene TRBV6-5 combines with J gene TRBJ1-2, with 8 bases fitting TRBD1. The CDR3 covers 15 residues. Losses at the gene ends were 0 bases for V and 8 bases for J; bases not matched to a gene: 8. The V gene's germline CDR1 is MNHEY and CDR2 SVGAGI.

V is TRBV7-8 and J is TRBJ2-7; D might be TRBD2 (6 bases). V was pared by 6 bases and J by 5 bases, with 14 bases between. CDR3 size: 13 residues. CDR1 SGHVS and CDR2 FQNEAQ come from the germline V gene. This chain's CDR3 is CASRSTGGHEQYF. For the CDR3, the DNA is TGTGCCAGCAGATCGACCGGGGGACACGAGCAGTACTTC.

V is TRBV19 and J is TRBJ2-3, with D perhaps TRBD1 (5 bases). The V gene's germline CDR1 is LNHDA and CDR2 SQIVND (reference sequence). The length of the CDR3 is 16 residues. V gave up 5 bases and J gave up 4 bases, with 19 bases separating them. The CDR3 loop is CASSAQGGKVADTQYF. The CDR3 nucleotides read TGTGCCAGTAGTGCTCAGGGTGGAAAGGTAGCAGATACGCAGTATTTT.

This clone has just a few counts. V usage is TRBV4-3 and J usage is TRBJ1-4, with 10 positions matching TRBD1. V gave up 4 bases and J gave up 8 bases; unmatched junction bases: 4. The CDR3 consists of 14 residues. Per the germline V gene, CDR1 is LGHNA and CDR2 is YSLEER. The CDR3 DNA reads TGCGCCAGCAGCCCCACGACAGGGGGCGAAAAACTGTTTTTT. It translates to CASSPTTGGEKLFF.

V gene TRBV6-6 combines with J gene TRBJ1-4; TRBD1 agrees at 7 bases. This CDR3 spans 15 amino acids. Germline V lookup: CDR1 MNHNY, CDR2 SVGAGI (reference sequence). Trimming at V came to 4 bases and at J to 5 bases, leaving 7 bases not matched to a gene. CDR3 DNA sequence: TGTGCCAGCAGTTCGGATCCACAGGGGAATGAAAAACTGTTTTTT. Translated: CASSSDPQGNEKLFF.

The J gene is TRBJ2-1, the V gene TRBV9, with TRBD1 matching 9 bases. The ends lost 3 bases at V and 3 bases at J; junction bases unmatched: 4. The CDR3 length is 15 residues. CDR1 and CDR2 from the germline V gene are SGDLS and YYNGEE. The CDR3 loop is CASSGRDRDYNEQFF. The CDR3 DNA reads as TGTGCCAGCAGCGGCCGGGACAGGGACTACAATGAGCAGTTCTTC.

J is TRBJ1-5 and V is TRBV15; D might be TRBD1 (6 bases). The CDR3 is made up of 13 amino acids. The germline V gene has CDR1 LNHNV and CDR2 YYDKDF (reference sequence). Trimming cost V 3 bases and J 7 bases, with 10 bases left between them. The CDR3 coding sequence is TGTGCCACCAGCAGGGACAGCGTCCAGCCCCAGCATTTT. It codes for CATSRDSVQPQHF.

V is TRBV6-5 and J is TRBJ2-1, with 8 bases fitting TRBD1. In germline, CDR1 is MNHEY, CDR2 SVGAGI. Germline trimming cut 6 bases from V and 8 bases from J; bases unmatched to any gene: 12. The CDR3 length is 15 residues. Written as DNA, the CDR3 is TGTGCCAGCAGGATCGGACAGGGACGTGGGGATGAGCAGTTCTTC. The encoded protein is CASRIGQGRGDEQFF.

V usage is TRBV15 and J usage is TRBJ2-5; D unresolved. CDR3 size: 13 residues. Germline CDR1 reads LNHNV; CDR2 reads YYDKDF (reference sequence). The germline V and J ends were trimmed by 4 bases and 1 base, with 7 bases remaining between them. The CDR3 spells CATSMRLQETQYF. The CDR3 nucleotides read TGTGCCACCAGCATGAGGCTCCAAGAGACCCAGTACTTC.

The CDR3 nucleotides are TGTGCCAGTAGAGCCGGGATTAACTCTGGAAACACCATATATTTT. Protein sequence: CASRAGINSGNTIYF. The V call is TRBV19, the J call TRBJ1-3; no definite D call. Germline CDR1 is LNHDA and CDR2 is SQIVND (reference sequence). Trimming shortened V by 6 bases and J by 0 bases, and 12 bases separated the two germline ends. This CDR3 region has 15 residues.

V is TRBV7-2 and J is TRBJ2-7; TRBD1 matches at 11 bases. CDR1 SGHTA and CDR2 FQGNSA come from the germline V gene. Trimming cost V 4 bases and J 7 bases; bases outside gene matches: 12. The CDR3 sequence is 16 residues long. The CDR3: CASSSRRGQGVGEQYF. CDR3 in DNA: TGTGCCAGCAGCTCAAGGCGGGGACAGGGGGTTGGGGAGCAGTACTTC.

A few counts support this clone. The J gene is TRBJ2-1, the V gene TRBV5-5; 11 nucleotides match TRBD2. V shed 4 bases and J 12 bases; nucleotides not matched to a gene: 15. The CDR3 is made up of 16 amino acids. Germline-derived CDR1 and CDR2 are SGHKS and YYEKEE (reference sequence). The CDR3 DNA sequence: TGTGCCAGCAGCCGAGGAGACCTAGCGGGGGGCCGGGGGCAGTTCTTC. Residues: CASSRGDLAGGRGQFF.

This clone was seen only once. The chain carries TRBV19 and TRBJ1-2; 9 positions match TRBD1. The V gene's germline CDR1 is LNHDA and CDR2 SQIVND (reference sequence). The CDR3 is made up of 14 amino acids. Trimming at V came to 5 bases and at J to 7 bases, leaving 8 bases not matched to a gene. For the CDR3, the DNA is TGTGCCAGTAGTTCTACAGGGGGCGGCCGTGGCTACACCTTC. Translating it yields CASSSTGGGRGYTF.

The chain is built from TRBV11-3 and TRBJ2-7; perhaps TRBD1 as D (5 bases). V shed 6 bases and J shed 2 bases, with 14 bases lying between them. CDR1 and CDR2 from the germline V gene are SGHNT and YENEEA. This CDR3 comprises 14 residues. The CDR3 sequence is CASSDRRRTYEQYF. CDR3 nucleotide sequence: TGTGCCAGCAGTGACAGACGTCGGACCTACGAGCAGTACTTC.

In DNA form, the CDR3 reads TGTGCCATCAGTGGGCCCCTAGCGGGTAGCTACAATGAGCAGTTCTTC. It encodes CAISGPLAGSYNEQFF. The gene calls are TRBV10-3 and TRBJ2-1, with TRBD2 identical over 8 bases. The trim removed 4 bases at V and 3 bases at J, leaving 8 bases unmatched. CDR1 is ENHRY and CDR2 is SYGVKD in the germline V gene. The CDR3 has 16 residues.